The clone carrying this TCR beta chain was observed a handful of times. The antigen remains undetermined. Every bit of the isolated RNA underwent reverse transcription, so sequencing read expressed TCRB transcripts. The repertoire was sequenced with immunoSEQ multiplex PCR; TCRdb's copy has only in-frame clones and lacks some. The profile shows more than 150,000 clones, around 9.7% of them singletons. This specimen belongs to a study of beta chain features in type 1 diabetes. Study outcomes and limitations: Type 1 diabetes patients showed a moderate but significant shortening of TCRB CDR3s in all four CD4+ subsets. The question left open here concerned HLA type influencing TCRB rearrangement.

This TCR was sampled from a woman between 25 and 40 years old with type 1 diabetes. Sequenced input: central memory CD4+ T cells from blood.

This CDR3 reads CASSQGAEQFF. In DNA, the CDR3 is TGTGCCAGCAGCCAGGGCGCTGAGCAGTTCTTC. V gene TRBV7-2 combines with J gene TRBJ2-1; a weak D match, TRBD1 (5 bases). V was pared by 5 bases and J by 9 bases, with 8 bases between. CDR1 and CDR2 (germline): SGHTA, FQGNSA. The CDR3 spans 11 residues.